This T cell receptor beta chain was captured in a study of T cell responses to AZD1222 COVID-19 vaccine. TCRdb keeps only in-frame clones here, not all; method: immunoSEQ multiplex PCR. The sample lists 90,000 to 150,000 clones; nearly 90% were seen once. V was pared by 4 bases and J by 6 bases, with 5 bases of the junction left unmatched. The CDR3 spans 13 residues. The V gene's germline CDR1 is SNHLY and CDR2 FYNNEI. The material sequenced was peripheral blood, taken on day 0 of AZD1222 vaccination. The sequence came from an adult in good health. This chain connects TRBV2 to TRBJ2-7, with 8 bases matching TRBD1. The CDR3 sequence is CASSGDRSAEQYF. CDR3 bases: TGTGCCAGCAGTGGGGACAGGTCCGCCGAGCAGTACTTC.